What follows are 28 T cell receptor beta chains derived from one specimen sequenced in a study of cytomegalovirus exposure and HLA in healthy donors (dated 2017 in TCRdb). Library construction relied on the immunoSEQ multiplex PCR assay. For the multiplex PCR, a mixture combining 60 forward primers for TCR Vbeta segments and 13 reverse primers for TCR Jbeta segments was used. TCRdb retrieved this table from immuneACCESS and kept in-frame rearrangements only. Not all clones are present; in checked studies, unresolved V genes account for under half, and no reason is known for the remainder. In all, the sample holds 50,000 to 65,000 clones, and around 68% of those were seen once. The top ten clones comprise about 23% of the sample. The material sequenced was PBMCs. The receptors come from a man aged 50 to 59 in good health and CMV-seropositive.

V is TRBV9 and J is TRBJ1-1, with D unresolved. V dropped 0 bases and J dropped 10 bases, with 13 bases sitting between them. Germline V lookup: CDR1 SGDLS, CDR2 YYNGEE. This CDR3 contains 13 residues. The CDR3 here is CASSVARTGGAFF. CDR3 nucleotide sequence: TGTGCCAGCAGCGTAGCTAGAACTGGTGGAGCTTTCTTT.

The chain carries TRBV4-3 and TRBJ2-7; D is ambiguous. The CDR3 sequence is 14 residues long. In germline, CDR1 is LGHNA, CDR2 YSLEER. The V end was cut by 1 base, the J end by 4 bases, with 11 bases between. CDR3 nucleotides: TGCGCCAGCAGCCAAGCTGCAAACAGATACGAGCAGTACTTC. As protein: CASSQAANRYEQYF.

The rearrangement uses TRBV19 and TRBJ1-2, with D unresolved. V was shortened by 3 bases and J by 4 bases, with 9 bases between the two germline ends. The CDR3 contains 13 residues. The germline V gene encodes CDR1 LNHDA and CDR2 SQIVND (reference sequence). This chain's CDR3 is CASSIPSSYGYTF. The DNA for the CDR3 is TGTGCCAGTAGTATCCCCTCGAGCTATGGCTACACCTTC.

V and J are TRBV7-3 and TRBJ1-1; the D is unclear. Trimming cost V 1 base and J 1 base, with 13 bases left between them. The CDR3 runs 16 residues. In germline, CDR1 is SGHTA, CDR2 FQGTGA. CDR3 nucleotide sequence: TGTGCCAGCAGCTTAATGCCCGGCCTAGGGAACACTGAAGCTTTCTTT. It specifies CASSLMPGLGNTEAFF.

This clone has a handful of counts. CDR3 DNA sequence: TGTGCCAGCAGTGGCGGTGGTTACACTGAAGCTTTCTTT. Its protein is CASSGGGYTEAFF. This sequence joins TRBV5-5 and TRBJ1-1; D is undetermined. Trimming cost V 5 bases and J 3 bases, with 11 bases left between them. Germline-derived CDR1 and CDR2 are SGHKS and YYEKEE (reference sequence). The CDR3 covers 13 residues.

This clone was detected only a few times. CDR3 sequence (DNA): TGTGCCAGCACCCAGGGGGTATCGACTGAAGCTTTCTTT. It encodes CASTQGVSTEAFF. The chain joins TRBV6-5 to TRBJ1-1, with 7 nucleotides matching TRBD1. V lost 7 bases, J lost 5 bases, and 7 bases stayed unmatched. This CDR3 comprises 13 residues. From germline, CDR1 is MNHEY and CDR2 SVGAGI.

The CDR3 coding sequence is TGTGCCAGCAGCTCCAGCCGGGGAACCGGAAACACCATATATTTT. Its protein product is CASSSSRGTGNTIYF. V usage is TRBV9 and J usage is TRBJ1-3, with unresolved D. Germline V gives CDR1 SGDLS, CDR2 YYNGEE. The V and J ends lost 4 bases and 4 bases respectively, with 15 bases between them. The CDR3 consists of 15 residues.

The V gene is TRBV2, the J gene TRBJ2-5; perhaps TRBD2 as D (6 bases). Trimming removed 8 bases from V and 5 bases from J, with 18 bases in between. The CDR3 is 14 amino acids. Germline CDR1 reads SNHLY; CDR2 reads FYNNEI. The CDR3 loop is CASAETRAGETQYF. Written as DNA, the CDR3 is TGTGCCAGCGCTGAAACCAGGGCGGGGGAGACCCAGTACTTC.

The chain couples TRBV5-1 to TRBJ2-5, with 9 bases that match TRBD2. The DNA end is more similar to TRBJ2-7, so the J call may be wrong. CDR1 is SGHRS and CDR2 is YFSETQ in the germline V gene. This CDR3 has 17 residues. The CDR3 region is CASSLGALAGSRGEQYF. CDR3 in DNA: TGCGCCAGCAGCTTGGGGGCGCTAGCGGGAAGCCGGGGCGAGCAGTACTTC.

The rearrangement joins TRBV19 to TRBJ2-2, with 9 bases aligning to TRBD2. Losses at the gene ends were 6 bases for V and 1 base for J; bases not matched to a gene: 9. In germline, CDR1 is LNHDA, CDR2 SQIVND (reference sequence). The CDR3 runs 17 residues. The CDR3 is CASRGVAGGRNTGELFF. The CDR3 region has the DNA TGTGCCAGTAGGGGGGTTGCGGGAGGGCGGAACACCGGGGAGCTGTTTTTT. The complete variable domain, with remaining parts taken from reference TRBV19 and TRBJ2-2, reads DGGITQSPKYLFRKEGQNVTLSCEQNLNHDAMYWYRQDPGQGLRLIYYSQIVNDFQKGDIAEGYSVSREKKESFPLTVTSAQKNPTAFYLCASRGVAGGRNTGELFFGEGSRLTVL.

The chain couples TRBV25-1 to TRBJ2-5; 12 bases are shared with TRBD2. The CDR3 length is 17 residues. J was trimmed by 2 bases and V by 9 bases; bases with no gene match: 13. CDR1 is MGHDK, CDR2 SYGVNS, per germline. The CDR3 loop reads CASLGLAGGYQQETQYF. The CDR3 DNA reads TGTGCCAGTCTGGGACTAGCGGGTGGCTACCAACAAGAGACCCAGTACTTC.

This sequence joins TRBV2 and TRBJ1-5; D possibly corresponds to TRBD1 (6 bases). Germline values: CDR1 SNHLY, CDR2 FYNNEI. The CDR3 has 15 residues. Trimming shortened V by 6 bases and J by 2 bases, and 14 bases separated the two germline ends. The CDR3 reads CASRAGGGRNQPQHF. The CDR3 nucleotides are TGTGCCAGCAGGGCGGGGGGCGGCCGCAATCAGCCCCAGCATTTT. Full variable domain (rest looked up from reference TRBV2 and TRBJ1-5): EPEVTQTPSHQVTQMGQEVILRCVPISNHLYFYWYRQILGQKVEFLVSFYNNEISEKSEIFDDQFSVERPDGSNFTLKIRSTKLEDSAMYFCASRAGGGRNQPQHFGDGTRLSIL.

This chain uses TRBV30 with TRBJ2-3, with TRBD2 identical over 13 bases. The junction had 11 bases not matched to a gene; V was cut back by 3 bases and J by 8 bases. The CDR3 is made up of 16 amino acids. Germline V CDR1 and CDR2: GTSNPN, SVGIG (reference sequence). CDR3 sequence: CAWRPRLAGGQGTQYF. In nucleotides, the CDR3 is TGTGCCTGGAGGCCTCGACTAGCGGGGGGTCAGGGTACGCAGTATTTT.

CDR3 sequence (DNA): TGTGCCAGTAGTATCTCCCCCCCGGGACAGGGTATCTACGAGCAGTACTTC. It is translated as CASSISPPGQGIYEQYF. V is TRBV19 and J is TRBJ2-7, with 9 bases matching TRBD1. The length of the CDR3 is 17 residues. Germline V gene lookup returns CDR1 LNHDA and CDR2 SQIVND (reference sequence). J gave up 3 bases and V 3 bases, and 12 bases lay outside the gene matches.

The CDR3 nucleotides are TGTGCCTGGAGTGTTGGGACTTCTACCGGGGAGCTGTTTTTT. Protein product: CAWSVGTSTGELFF. The J gene is TRBJ2-2, the V gene TRBV30; maybe TRBD2 (6 bases). CDR3 length: 14 amino acids. V was shortened by 0 bases and J by 5 bases, with 10 bases between the two germline ends. Germline-derived CDR1 and CDR2 are GTSNPN and SVGIG (reference sequence).

The chain carries TRBV6-1 and TRBJ1-1; maybe TRBD1 (5 bases). In germline, CDR1 is MNHNS, CDR2 SASEGT. CDR3 size: 15 residues. Trimming cost V 6 bases and J 2 bases, with 16 bases left between them. The CDR3 spells CASRRGRGVNTEAFF. In DNA, the CDR3 is TGTGCCAGCAGACGAGGTCGGGGGGTAAACACTGAAGCTTTCTTT.

The gene calls are TRBV28 and TRBJ1-2, with D uncertain. The germline V gene encodes CDR1 MDHEN and CDR2 SYDVKM. The germline V and J ends were trimmed by 4 bases and 8 bases, with 11 bases remaining between them. The length of the CDR3 is 12 residues. This CDR3 reads CASSYPGRGYTF. The CDR3 coding sequence is TGTGCCAGCAGTTACCCGGGTAGGGGCTACACCTTC.

The gene calls are TRBV4-1 and TRBJ2-1; 10 positions agree with TRBD2. V shed 4 bases, J shed 0 bases, and the junction held 3 bases outside the gene matches. The CDR3 is made up of 16 amino acids. CDR1 and CDR2 (germline): MGHRA, YSYEKL. DNA for the CDR3: TGCGCCAGCAGCCCCACTAGCGGGGTCTCCTACAATGAGCAGTTCTTC. Its protein is CASSPTSGVSYNEQFF.

The rearrangement joins TRBV7-2 to TRBJ2-3; possible D gene TRBD1, 6 bases. CDR1 SGHTA and CDR2 FQGNSA come from the germline V gene. The V end lost 5 bases, the J end lost 0 bases, and 12 bases lay between the germline ends. The CDR3 is 15 residues long. CDR3 nucleotide sequence: TGTGCCAGCAGCCGCGACAGGTCTAGCACAGATACGCAGTATTTT. Translating it yields CASSRDRSSTDTQYF.

This clone has only one observation. The chain employs TRBV10-3 and TRBJ2-5, with 9 positions matching TRBD2. The CDR3 consists of 16 residues. Germline V CDR1 and CDR2: ENHRY, SYGVKD. V trimming: 2 bases; J trimming: 1 base; junction bases outside the gene matches: 5. CDR3 amino acids: CAISEALAGPQETQYF. In DNA, the CDR3 is TGTGCCATCAGTGAGGCCCTAGCGGGACCCCAAGAGACCCAGTACTTC.

This rearrangement joins TRBV7-9 to TRBJ1-1, with D unclear. CDR1 is SEHNR, CDR2 FQNEAQ, per germline (reference sequence). Trimming stripped 6 bases from V and 11 bases from J, with 16 bases between. There are 12 residues in the CDR3. CDR3 sequence: CASSVVNGEAFF. The CDR3 DNA sequence: TGTGCCAGCAGTGTGGTTAACGGGGAGGCTTTCTTT.

This clone is a singleton in its sample. The rearrangement links TRBV30 to TRBJ2-7; possible D gene TRBD2, 5 bases. The CDR3 loop spans 14 amino acids. V was cut by 4 bases and J by 2 bases, with 15 bases left in between. CDR1 is GTSNPN and CDR2 is SVGIG in the germline V gene (reference sequence). The CDR3 nucleotides read TGTGCCTGGATCAACTTCGGGGTGACCTACGAGCAGTACTTC. It yields the protein CAWINFGVTYEQYF. The complete variable domain, with remaining parts taken from reference TRBV30 and TRBJ2-7, reads SQTIHQWPATLVQPVGSPLSLECTVEGTSNPNLYWYRQAAGRGLQLLFYSVGIGQISSEVPQNLSASRPQDRQFILSSKKLLLSDSGFYLCAWINFGVTYEQYFGPGTRLTVT.

V usage is TRBV16 and J usage is TRBJ2-5; 9 bases fit TRBD1. CDR3 length equals 14 residues. The V segment lost 5 bases and the J segment 5 bases; nucleotides outside the gene matches: 6. The V gene's germline CDR1 is KGHSY and CDR2 FQNENV. CDR3 nucleotides: TGTGCCAGCAGCTGGGACAGGGAATGGGAGACCCAGTACTTC. It yields the protein CASSWDREWETQYF.

V usage is TRBV9 and J usage is TRBJ2-2; no reliable D call. V lost 2 bases and J 2 bases, leaving 10 bases between the germline ends. Germline CDR1 reads SGDLS; CDR2 reads YYNGEE. CDR3 size: 15 residues. CDR3 loop: CASSVSSLNTGELFF. The CDR3 region has the DNA TGTGCCAGCAGCGTCTCAAGCCTCAACACCGGGGAGCTGTTTTTT.

The chain couples TRBV28 to TRBJ1-1, with 8 bases matching TRBD1. J was trimmed by 1 base and V by 5 bases; bases with no gene match: 9. The CDR3 runs to 16 residues. CDR1 is MDHEN, CDR2 SYDVKM, per germline. The CDR3, as DNA: TGTGCCAGCAGTCACGACAGGGGCTTAGGGAACACTGAAGCTTTCTTT. It specifies CASSHDRGLGNTEAFF.

CDR3 loop: CASSFPGAGIETQYF. CDR3 sequence (DNA): TGTGCCAGCAGCTTCCCGGGAGCCGGAATAGAGACCCAGTACTTC. J is TRBJ2-5 and V is TRBV7-9; maybe TRBD2 (6 bases). CDR3 length equals 15 residues. Per germline, CDR1 SEHNR and CDR2 FQNEAQ (reference sequence). Trimming stripped 3 bases from V and 4 bases from J, with 15 bases between. Drawing the rest from reference TRBV7-9 and TRBJ2-5, the complete variable domain is DTGVSQNPRHKITKRGQNVTFRCDPISEHNRLYWYRQTLGQGPEFLTYFQNEAQLEKSRLLSDRFSAERPKGSFSTLEIQRTEQGDSAMYLCASSFPGAGIETQYFGPGTRLLVL.

This chain uses TRBV7-3 with TRBJ2-7; 7 bases are shared with TRBD2. Germline V lookup: CDR1 SGHTA, CDR2 FQGTGA. CDR3 length equals 13 residues. Trimming at V came to 2 bases and at J to 3 bases, leaving 1 base not matched to a gene. CDR3 region: CASSLGRGYEQYF. CDR3 sequence (DNA): TGTGCCAGCAGCTTAGGGAGGGGCTACGAGCAGTACTTC.

V is TRBV2 and J is TRBJ2-7, with 8 bases aligning to TRBD2. From germline, CDR1 is SNHLY and CDR2 FYNNEI. The J segment lost 2 bases and the V segment lost 7 bases, leaving 16 bases of the junction unmatched. The CDR3 totals 17 residues. The DNA for the CDR3 is TGTGCCAGCACCTTACCCTCGGGGGGGCCACCCCCCTACGAGCAGTACTTC. Its protein is CASTLPSGGPPPYEQYF.